This T cell receptor beta chain appears in the sequencing data of a study of blood T cell repertoires in COVID-19. Background on the study: Samples came from the United States, Italy and Spain, spanning acute and convalescent COVID-19. T cells, B-cell-depleted T cells, or PBMCs provided the cDNA or gDNA that served as material.

The germline V gene encodes CDR1 SSHAT and CDR2 FNYEAQ (reference sequence). This CDR3 spans 15 amino acids. Trimming removed 0 bases from V and 3 bases from J; junction bases left unmatched: 3. Some clones are missing from TCRdb's copy, which holds only in-frame ones; the method was immunoSEQ multiplex PCR. In the table there are about 200,000 clones, 80% to 90% of which are singletons. The J gene is TRBJ2-7, the V gene TRBV7-7; 9 positions agree with TRBD1. This clonotype originated in a woman in her fifties or sixties with acute or convalescent COVID-19. Sample: peripheral blood. The CDR3 nucleotides read TGTGCCAGCAGCTTAGCTACAGGGGGCGGCTACGAGCAGTACTTC. It is translated as CASSLATGGGYEQYF.